The 16 T cell receptor beta chains in this list originate from one sample, sequenced in a study of shared clonotypes between healthy human individuals. Profiling relied on immunoSEQ multiplex PCR, and the TCRdb table lists in-frame clones only, not all of them. This sample yields fewer than 350,000 clones, of which about nine tenths are seen a single time; about 17% belongs to the top ten. The sequenced sample consisted of memory CD8+ T cells sorted from blood. Stated subset: CD45RO+ cells pooled with CCR7-negative TemRA cells. The origin of the receptors is a man between 18 and 35 years old in good health.

The genes are TRBV4-1 and TRBJ2-7; 7 bases map to TRBD1. CDR3 length equals 14 residues. Germline-derived CDR1 and CDR2 are MGHRA and YSYEKL. V lost 3 bases to trimming and J lost 3 bases; unmatched junction nucleotides: 5. In DNA form, the CDR3 reads TGCGCCAGCAGCCAGACAGGGAACCGCTACGAGCAGTACTTC. Translation gives CASSQTGNRYEQYF.

The chain combines TRBV5-1 with TRBJ2-7; 7 nucleotides line up with TRBD2. Trimming took 0 bases from V and 3 from J; bases not matched to a gene: 12. This CDR3 comprises 17 residues. Per the germline V gene, CDR1 is SGHRS and CDR2 is YFSETQ. CDR3 nucleotide sequence: TGCGCCAGCAGCTTGGAATGGGGAGCGGGATATTACTACGAGCAGTACTTC. Residues: CASSLEWGAGYYYEQYF.

V and J are TRBV5-4 and TRBJ1-6, with TRBD1 as a possible D gene (5 bases). Trimming stripped 2 bases from V and 9 bases from J, with 12 bases between. Per germline, CDR1 SGHNT and CDR2 YYREEE (reference sequence). This CDR3 contains 14 residues. The CDR3 nucleotides read TGTGCCAGCAGCTTCGACGGAAGGGGTTCACCCCTCCACTTT. Translation gives CASSFDGRGSPLHF.

The J gene is TRBJ2-7, the V gene TRBV5-6; D is undetermined. The V end lost 0 bases, the J end lost 3 bases, and 10 bases lay between the germline ends. The germline V gene encodes CDR1 SGHDT and CDR2 YYEEEE. The CDR3 consists of 14 residues. CDR3 nucleotides: TGTGCCAGCAGCTTGGAGGAGTTACGCTACGAGCAGTACTTC. It codes for CASSLEELRYEQYF.

This chain connects TRBV10-3 to TRBJ2-7; TRBD2 aligns across 8 bases. Per the germline V gene, CDR1 is ENHRY and CDR2 is SYGVKD. The CDR3 is made up of 14 amino acids. The trim removed 11 bases at V and 1 base at J, leaving 10 bases unmatched. Here the CDR3 reads CAVTGGQGSYEQYF. As DNA, the CDR3 is TGTGCCGTAACGGGAGGGCAAGGATCCTACGAGCAGTACTTC.

V usage is TRBV27 and J usage is TRBJ2-7; the match to TRBD1 covers 8 bases. The ends lost 0 bases at V and 4 bases at J; junction bases unmatched: 5. CDR1 and CDR2 from the germline V gene are MNHEY and SMNVEV (reference sequence). The CDR3 extends over 15 amino acids. CDR3 loop: CASSLSPTGDYEQYF. For the CDR3, the DNA is TGTGCCAGCAGTTTATCCCCGACAGGGGATTACGAGCAGTACTTC.

V is TRBV9 and J is TRBJ2-2; 8 bases are a match to TRBD2. The CDR3 has 15 residues. The germline V gene encodes CDR1 SGDLS and CDR2 YYNGEE. The ends lost 2 bases at V and 2 bases at J; junction bases unmatched: 2. CDR3 nucleotides: TGTGCCAGCAGCGTTAGCGGGGCTAACACCGGGGAGCTGTTTTTT. This encodes CASSVSGANTGELFF.

About this clone: Other DNA sequences within the sample encode an identical CDR3. Here the CDR3 reads CASSLGYEQYF. In DNA, the CDR3 is TGTGCCAGCAGCCTTGGGTACGAGCAGTACTTC. The rearrangement uses TRBV6-1 and TRBJ2-7, with D uncertain. The CDR3 has 11 amino acids. The germline V gene has CDR1 MNHNS and CDR2 SASEGT. Trimming left V 6 bases short and J 4 bases short, with 7 bases between.

V and J are TRBV6-5 and TRBJ2-7, with 10 bases identical to TRBD2. The germline V gene has CDR1 MNHEY and CDR2 SVGAGI. The V segment lost 8 bases and the J segment 2 bases; nucleotides outside the gene matches: 6. The CDR3 is 14 residues long. CDR3 DNA: TGTGCCAGCGCCTCTCTAGCGGGAGCCTACGAGCAGTACTTC. It translates to CASASLAGAYEQYF.

J is TRBJ2-3 and V is TRBV2; possibly TRBD2 for D (6 bases). Germline CDR1 SNHLY, CDR2 FYNNEI. The CDR3 totals 18 residues. The V end was cut by 1 base, the J end by 6 bases, with 23 bases between. CDR3 residues: CASSEVAPGGEGFDTQYF. The CDR3 region has the DNA TGTGCCAGCAGTGAAGTGGCCCCCGGGGGAGAAGGGTTTGATACGCAGTATTTT. Filled out from reference TRBV2 and TRBJ2-3, the complete variable domain reads EPEVTQTPSHQVTQMGQEVILRCVPISNHLYFYWYRQILGQKVEFLVSFYNNEISEKSEIFDDQFSVERPDGSNFTLKIRSTKLEDSAMYFCASSEVAPGGEGFDTQYFGPGTRLTVL.

The chain joins TRBV4-2 to TRBJ2-2; the D is unclear. Trimming took off 1 base at V and 6 bases at J, with 3 bases between the two ends. The CDR3 is made up of 12 amino acids. Germline V CDR1 and CDR2: LGHNA, YNFKEQ. CDR3 in amino acids: CASSQGSGELFF. CDR3 DNA: TGTGCCAGCAGCCAAGGATCCGGGGAGCTGTTTTTT.

The V call is TRBV27, the J call TRBJ1-5; the D is unclear. Germline V CDR1 and CDR2: MNHEY, SMNVEV (reference sequence). With 6 bases removed from V and 5 bases from J, the gap between germline ends came to 14 bases. This CDR3 is built from 14 residues. The CDR3 DNA follows: TGTGCCAGCAGCGGAAGTAGAGGCTATCAGCCCCAGCATTTT. As protein: CASSGSRGYQPQHF.

The chain uses TRBV27 and TRBJ2-7, with 14 bases fitting TRBD2. Looked up from germline, CDR1 is MNHEY and CDR2 is SMNVEV (reference sequence). Trimming cost V 6 bases and J 3 bases; bases outside gene matches: 10. CDR3 length: 17 amino acids. The CDR3 nucleotides read TGTGCCAGCAGGGGACTAGCGGGAGCCCGGAGGGTCTACGAGCAGTACTTC. This translates into CASRGLAGARRVYEQYF.

This rearrangement joins TRBV6-5 to TRBJ2-7; D call uncertain. This CDR3 has 14 amino acids. V lost 1 base, J lost 2 bases, and 9 bases lay in between. Germline CDR1 is MNHEY and CDR2 is SVGAGI. The chain's CDR3 is CASSYFSLTYEQYF. The CDR3 DNA is TGTGCCAGCAGTTACTTTTCCCTAACCTACGAGCAGTACTTC.

The CDR3 reads CASSLDGARTYEQYF. The CDR3 DNA reads as TGTGCCAGCAGCTTAGACGGGGCTCGGACCTACGAGCAGTACTTC. The chain has TRBV13 and TRBJ2-7; D is tentatively TRBD1 or TRBD2 (5 bases each). The CDR3 extends over 15 amino acids. V lost 1 base and J 2 bases, leaving 12 bases between the germline ends. Germline V gene data show CDR1 as PRHDT and CDR2 as FYEKMQ (reference sequence).

This clone turned up a few times. CDR3 amino acids: CASSDMPGGEQFF. In DNA form, the CDR3 reads TGTGCCAGCAGTGACATGCCTGGGGGTGAGCAGTTCTTC. The gene calls are TRBV6-4 and TRBJ2-1; possibly TRBD1 or TRBD2 for D (5 bases each). V was pared by 2 bases and J by 9 bases, with 11 bases between. The germline CDR1 and CDR2 sequences are MRHNA and SNTAGT. This CDR3 spans 13 amino acids.